The 31 T cell receptor beta chains below come from one sample, sequenced in a study of blood T cells in healthy people across ages. Primed by a sample-barcoded 5' primer and a J-beta primer mix, a second PCR proceeded for 7 to 11 cycles. TCRdb analysed the 5' RACE reads with MiXCR anew, one entry per CDR3 protein. The sample lists around 940,000 distinct CDR3 sequences; about 51% were seen once. Material: blood. These receptors all come from a woman aged 60-75 years in good health.

This chain joins TRBV4-1 and TRBJ2-5; TRBD1 is a possible D gene (5 bases). The germline V gene encodes CDR1 MGHRA and CDR2 YSYEKL. V was cut by 1 base and J by 5 bases, with 11 bases left in between. The CDR3 has 14 amino acids. In DNA, the CDR3 is TGCGCCAGCAGCCAAGGAAAGGGGCGGGAGACCCAGTACTTC. It specifies CASSQGKGRETQYF.

CDR3 sequence: CASSASASDTQYF. For the CDR3, the DNA is TGTGCCAGCAGTGCGTCGGCGAGCGATACGCAGTATTTT. The gene calls are TRBV6-4 and TRBJ2-3, with D unclear. The CDR3 loop spans 13 amino acids. Germline assignment: CDR1 MRHNA and CDR2 SNTAGT. Trimming pared 4 bases from V and 6 bases from J, leaving 11 bases between.

The rearrangement joins TRBV12-3 or TRBV12-4 to TRBJ2-3, with a tentative D call TRBD2 (6 bases). This CDR3 is built from 12 residues. Trimming took 6 bases from V and 10 from J, leaving 14 bases between them. The CDR3 reads CASSPGAGSQYF. The CDR3, as DNA: TGTGCCAGCAGCCCCGGGGCGGGGTCGCAGTATTTT.

This chain uses TRBV6-6 with TRBJ2-7; D may be TRBD1 (6 bases). Germline V gene lookup returns CDR1 MNHNY and CDR2 SVGAGI (reference sequence). The CDR3 length is 15 residues. The V and J ends lost 0 bases and 1 base respectively, with 10 bases between them. Here the CDR3 reads CASSYSLGASYEQYF. The CDR3 DNA sequence: TGTGCCAGCAGTTACTCTCTGGGGGCTTCCTACGAGCAGTACTTC.

This chain connects TRBV7-9 to TRBJ2-2; D gene uncertain. V was shortened by 2 bases and J by 5 bases, with 9 bases between the two germline ends. There are 14 residues in the CDR3. Germline V gives CDR1 SEHNR, CDR2 FQNEAQ (reference sequence). CDR3 nucleotides: TGTGCCAGCAGCTTACATCTGGGAACCGGGGAGCTGTTTTTT. It yields the protein CASSLHLGTGELFF.

This chain links TRBV4-1 with TRBJ2-7, with 7 bases fitting TRBD2. V lost 3 bases to trimming and J lost 0 bases; unmatched junction nucleotides: 11. CDR1 and CDR2 (germline): MGHRA, YSYEKL. This CDR3 has 17 amino acids. CDR3 amino acids: CASSHPMRGLDSYEQYF. The CDR3 DNA follows: TGCGCCAGCAGCCACCCAATGAGAGGACTAGACTCCTACGAGCAGTACTTC.

This chain uses TRBV29-1 with TRBJ2-1; 11 positions match TRBD2. The CDR3 contains 14 residues. With V trimmed by 6 bases and J by 5 bases, 6 bases remained unmatched. Germline CDR1 and CDR2: SQVTM and ANQGSEA. CDR3 protein: CSVGSGRANNEQFF. The CDR3 coding sequence is TGCAGCGTAGGTAGCGGGAGGGCCAACAATGAGCAGTTCTTC.

Of note for this clonotype: Its ends do not fully match the called genes, so a read error is possible. CDR3 coding DNA: TGTGCCGGCAGTCCACGACTAGCGGGAGAGGAGACCCAGTACTTC. It is translated as CAGSPRLAGEETQYF. The J gene is TRBJ2-5, the V gene TRBV6-5; 12 positions agree with TRBD2. The CDR3 extends over 15 amino acids. CDR1 MNHEY and CDR2 SVGAGI come from the germline V gene.

V gene TRBV18 combines with J gene TRBJ2-3; 7 nucleotides agree with TRBD1. Per the germline V gene, CDR1 is KGHSH and CDR2 is LQKENI. CDR3 length: 13 amino acids. Trimming took 3 bases from V and 6 from J; bases not matched to a gene: 3. As DNA, the CDR3 is TGTGCCAGCTCACCTCAACAGGGGGATACGCAGTATTTT. Translation: CASSPQQGDTQYF.

This clonotype was seen a few times. This sequence joins TRBV29-1 and TRBJ2-7, with 9 bases that match TRBD1. Germline CDR1 reads SQVTM; CDR2 reads ANQGSEA. The CDR3 runs 15 residues. The trim removed 6 bases at V and 1 base at J, leaving 10 bases unmatched. This chain's CDR3 is CSVQSGTGYSYEQYF. As DNA, the CDR3 is TGCAGCGTCCAATCCGGGACAGGGTATTCCTACGAGCAGTACTTC.

The chain employs TRBV10-3 and TRBJ2-7, with 13 positions matching TRBD2. Trimming cost V 1 base and J 6 bases; bases outside gene matches: 3. CDR1 is ENHRY, CDR2 SYGVKD, per germline. The length of the CDR3 is 15 residues. CDR3 protein: CAISEWGLAGSEQYF. DNA of the CDR3: TGTGCCATCAGTGAGTGGGGACTAGCGGGAAGCGAGCAGTACTTC.

This clonotype was picked up a small number of times. V usage is TRBV2 and J usage is TRBJ2-1; 7 bases match TRBD2. The CDR3 length is 18 residues. After removal of 4 bases from V and 7 bases from J, the junction contained 19 bases not matched to a gene. Germline-derived CDR1 and CDR2 are SNHLY and FYNNEI. The CDR3 region is CASSASGGRAPTGNEQFF. The CDR3 DNA reads as TGTGCCAGCAGTGCCTCTGGCGGGAGAGCCCCCACAGGAAATGAGCAGTTCTTC.

This chain uses TRBV10-3 with TRBJ2-6, with D perhaps given as TRBD1 or TRBD2 (6 bases each). V shed 6 bases and J shed 0 bases, with 21 bases lying between them. The CDR3 extends over 19 amino acids. The V gene's germline CDR1 is ENHRY and CDR2 SYGVKD. The DNA of the CDR3 is TGTGCCATCAGCGGGGGCCTTGGGGGCAGTAGCTCTGGGGCCAACGTCCTGACTTTC. It codes for CAISGGLGGSSSGANVLTF.

This clonotype turned up a few times. The V gene is TRBV29-1, the J gene TRBJ2-7; D may be TRBD1 or TRBD2 (5 bases each). V was shortened by 2 bases and J by 6 bases, with 14 bases between the two germline ends. This CDR3 has 13 amino acids. Germline CDR1 and CDR2: SQVTM and ANQGSEA. CDR3 DNA: TGCAGCGTTGAATCCGCGGGTGGGACCGAGCAGTACTTC. Protein: CSVESAGGTEQYF.

CDR3 nucleotide sequence: TGTGCCAGCAGCCACGGGGGCCCCGTCTACGAGCAGTACTTC. Residues: CASSHGGPVYEQYF. The rearrangement uses TRBV12-3 or TRBV12-4 and TRBJ2-7; TRBD1 or TRBD2 may be the D gene (6 bases each). The CDR3 extends over 14 amino acids. V gave up 6 bases and J gave up 3 bases, with 15 bases separating them.

The chain carries TRBV7-2 and TRBJ2-4; 7 bases map to TRBD1. The J call is uncertain, as TRBJ2-7 better fits the DNA end. The CDR3 loop spans 14 amino acids. In germline, CDR1 is SGHTA, CDR2 FQGNSA. CDR3 loop: CASSSYRGGYEQYF. The CDR3 bases are TGTGCCAGCAGCTCTTACAGGGGTGGCTACGAGCAGTACTTC.

The V call is TRBV12-3 or TRBV12-4, the J call TRBJ1-4; 8 bases match TRBD1. The CDR3 has 16 residues. Trimming took 6 bases from V and 4 from J; bases not matched to a gene: 10. In DNA, the CDR3 is TGTGCCAGCAGGGGTTCAGGGGGCTGGGGTAATGAAAAACTGTTTTTT. Protein product: CASRGSGGWGNEKLFF.

This clonotype was observed a handful of times. This sequence joins TRBV7-9 and TRBJ2-5, with 9 bases aligning to TRBD2. This CDR3 is built from 15 residues. V lost 3 bases to trimming and J lost 3 bases; unmatched junction nucleotides: 5. Germline values: CDR1 SEHNR, CDR2 FQNEAQ (reference sequence). CDR3 protein: CASSFPSGTKETQYF. The CDR3 nucleotides read TGTGCCAGCAGCTTCCCTAGCGGGACCAAAGAGACCCAGTACTTC. The complete variable domain, with remaining parts taken from reference TRBV7-9 and TRBJ2-5, reads DTGVSQNPRHKITKRGQNVTFRCDPISEHNRLYWYRQTLGQGPEFLTYFQNEAQLEKSRLLSDRFSAERPKGSFSTLEIQRTEQGDSAMYLCASSFPSGTKETQYFGPGTRLLVL.

About this clonotype itself: With a much larger clone just one base away, this may be a read error. The chain joins TRBV10-3 to TRBJ2-1; D call uncertain. The CDR3 consists of 14 residues. From germline, CDR1 is ENHRY and CDR2 SYGVKD. V lost 6 bases, J lost 4 bases, and 13 bases lay in between. The CDR3 region has the DNA TGTGCCATCAGGGCACGAGCCCAATACAATGAGCAGTTCTTC. Translation gives CAIRARAQYNEQFF.

V usage is TRBV29-1 and J usage is TRBJ2-5; 9 bases line up with TRBD1. CDR3 length equals 14 residues. Germline CDR1 and CDR2: SQVTM and ANQGSEA. J was trimmed by 11 bases and V by 6 bases; bases with no gene match: 16. CDR3 residues: CSVAPGQGSNEQYF. The CDR3 DNA is TGCAGCGTCGCCCCGGGACAGGGTTCCAATGAGCAGTACTTC.

This chain joins TRBV20-1 and TRBJ2-3, with TRBD1 as a possible D gene (5 bases). Germline V CDR1 and CDR2: DFQATT, SNEGSKA (reference sequence). Between the trimmed V and J ends, which lost 4 bases and 2 bases, there was a span of 10 bases. This CDR3 is built from 13 residues. The CDR3 DNA sequence: TGCAGTGCTACCGACAGTAACACAGATACGCAGTATTTT. It specifies CSATDSNTDTQYF.

There are a few counts of this clonotype. The V and J genes are TRBV20-1 and TRBJ2-5, with 9 bases that match TRBD2. This CDR3 contains 14 residues. Losses at the gene ends were 2 bases for V and 3 bases for J; bases not matched to a gene: 4. The V gene's germline CDR1 is DFQATT and CDR2 SNEGSKA (reference sequence). The CDR3 reads CSARPSGKKETQYF. The DNA of the CDR3 is TGCAGTGCTAGACCTAGCGGGAAGAAAGAGACCCAGTACTTC.

Of note for this clonotype: The junction departs from the called germline gene at one end, perhaps through a read error. The V and J genes are TRBV18 and TRBJ2-1, with 10 nucleotides matching TRBD1. This CDR3 region has 15 residues. Germline V CDR1 and CDR2: KGHSH, LQKENI. The CDR3, as DNA: TGCGCCAGCTCAACCGGGACAGGGGCCCACAATGAGCAGTTCTTC. Protein product: CASSTGTGAHNEQFF.

This clonotype has a handful of counts. The chain combines TRBV12-3 or TRBV12-4 with TRBJ2-3; TRBD2 aligns across 8 bases. Trimming removed 3 bases from V and 1 base from J; junction bases left unmatched: 0. The CDR3 loop spans 14 amino acids. CDR3 nucleotides: TGTGCCAGCAGTTTGCGGGAGGGCACAGATACGCAGTATTTT. It translates to CASSLREGTDTQYF.

This chain joins TRBV7-2 and TRBJ2-2; no clear D gene. The CDR3 has 14 amino acids. Trimming stripped 4 bases from V and 0 bases from J, with 6 bases between. CDR1 is SGHTA and CDR2 is FQGNSA in the germline V gene. In DNA form, the CDR3 reads TGTGCCAGCAGCTCCCGATCGAACACCGGGGAGCTGTTTTTT. Protein: CASSSRSNTGELFF.

V is TRBV20-1 and J is TRBJ2-2; TRBD2 is a possible D gene (5 bases). Germline V gene data show CDR1 as DFQATT and CDR2 as SNEGSKA (reference sequence). V lost 0 bases and J lost 6, with 11 bases in between. The CDR3 covers 14 residues. CDR3 residues: CSARDPGLAGELFF. The CDR3 DNA is TGCAGTGCTAGAGATCCTGGACTGGCCGGGGAGCTGTTTTTT.

The chain joins TRBV14 to TRBJ2-1; D ambiguous. Germline values: CDR1 SGHDN, CDR2 FVKESK. V lost 1 base and J 4 bases, leaving 17 bases between the germline ends. CDR3 size: 17 residues. The CDR3 reads CASSQGAVRLIYNEQFF. Here the CDR3 DNA reads TGTGCCAGCAGCCAAGGAGCAGTTAGGCTAATTTACAATGAGCAGTTCTTC.

This clonotype was found many times. For the CDR3, the DNA is TGTGCCAGCTCACCATGGGAGGGTAGCAATCAGCCCCAGCATTTT. The encoded protein is CASSPWEGSNQPQHF. V gene TRBV18 combines with J gene TRBJ1-5, with D uncertain. From germline, CDR1 is KGHSH and CDR2 LQKENI. This CDR3 is 15 amino acids long. V was cut by 2 bases and J by 0 bases, with 8 bases left in between.

This clonotype was seen more than once but under ten times. V usage is TRBV5-6 and J usage is TRBJ2-7; 14 bases map to TRBD2. CDR1 SGHDT and CDR2 YYEEEE come from the germline V gene. The ends lost 5 bases at V and 3 bases at J; junction bases unmatched: 7. The CDR3 runs 16 residues. This CDR3 is CASRPGLAGDLYEQYF. For the CDR3, the DNA is TGTGCCAGCAGACCGGGACTAGCGGGAGATCTCTACGAGCAGTACTTC.

Concerning this clonotype: One end of the junction is discordant with germline, which a read error may explain. J is TRBJ1-1 and V is TRBV9; tentative D call: TRBD1 (6 bases). Germline loops: CDR1 SGDLS, CDR2 YYNGEE. This CDR3 region has 13 residues. CDR3 region: CACSVGGSGEAFF. The DNA for the CDR3 is TGTGCCTGCAGCGTAGGGGGGTCCGGTGAAGCTTTCTTT. Based on the CDR3 plus reference TRBV9 and TRBJ1-1, the full variable domain is DSGVTQTPKHLITATGQRVTLRCSPRSGDLSVYWYQQSLDQGLQFLIQYYNGEERAKGNILERFSAQQFPDLHSELNLSSLELGDSALYFCACSVGGSGEAFFGQGTRLTVV.

This sequence joins TRBV10-3 and TRBJ2-7, with 8 bases lining up with TRBD1. J was trimmed by 6 bases and V by 4 bases; bases with no gene match: 8. The CDR3 has 14 residues. The germline V gene encodes CDR1 ENHRY and CDR2 SYGVKD. CDR3 region: CAISGRTGNAEQYF. The CDR3 DNA follows: TGTGCCATCAGTGGTAGGACAGGGAACGCCGAGCAGTACTTC.